This is a list of T cell receptor beta chains from one sample in a study of T cell responses to AZD1222 COVID-19 vaccine. The data were produced by immunoSEQ multiplex PCR, yet TCRdb's version contains in-frame clones alone and is incomplete. The data contain about 120,000 clones, around nine tenths of them singletons. Sequencing was performed on peripheral blood, taken on day 0 of AZD1222 vaccination. The receptors were gathered from an adult in good health. Each CDR3 is given with its conserved first and last residue. D genes are given only for firm matches. Size values are once, few and many counts, or a class for expanded clones, and some rows have none.

size,D,V,J,DNA,CDR3
.,.,TRBV6-1,TRBJ2-1,TGTGCCAGCAGTGAAGCGGGCTTACGCGGACCCGGGGGTTGGAATGAGCAGTTCTTC,CASSEAGLRGPGGWNEQFF
.,.,TRBV5-1,TRBJ1-3,TGCGCCAGCAGCTTTAGTAATCCAGCAGAGGCTGGAAACACCATATATTTT,CASSFSNPAEAGNTIYF
.,TRBD1,TRBV15,TRBJ2-1,TGTGCCACCAGCGCCCCCGGGACAGGGAGGTTTAGTGAGCAGTTCTTC,CATSAPGTGRFSEQFF
.,.,TRBV6-1,TRBJ1-1,TGTGCCAGCAGTGACGGCCTCAGAAGCGCTGAAGCTTTCTTT,CASSDGLRSAEAFF
.,TRBD1,TRBV28,TRBJ1-4,TGTGCCAGCAGTATGGACAGGAATGAAAAACTGTTTTTT,CASSMDRNEKLFF
few,TRBD2,TRBV10-3,TRBJ2-7,TGTGCCACTCACGGGACTAGCGGGAGGGGTACCGAGCAGTACTTC,CATHGTSGRGTEQYF
.,.,TRBV27,TRBJ1-1,TGTGCCAGCAGTTTCCGAGGGATGAACACTGAAGCTTTCTTT,CASSFRGMNTEAFF
few,TRBD1,TRBV5-1,TRBJ1-6,TGCGCCAGCAGCTCCGGACAGGGAAATTCACCCCTCCACTTT,CASSSGQGNSPLHF
.,TRBD1,TRBV29-1,TRBJ1-1,TGCAGCGTTGCCGGGACAGGGCTCGAAGCTTTCTTT,CSVAGTGLEAFF
.,.,TRBV5-1,TRBJ1-1,TGCGCCAGCAGCTTGGGACCCGGGAACACTGAAGCTTTCTTT,CASSLGPGNTEAFF
.,TRBD2,TRBV18,TRBJ2-7,TGTGCCAGCTCAGCCCCCGGGACTACCTACGAGCAGTACTTC,CASSAPGTTYEQYF
few,TRBD2,TRBV28,TRBJ2-1,TGTGCCAGCAGTACCGGGACTAGCGGGAGGTCCTCCTACAATGAGCAGTTCTTC,CASSTGTSGRSSYNEQFF
once,TRBD2,TRBV7-8,TRBJ2-5,TGTGCCAGCAGCTTACTAGCGGGAGGGCAAGAGACCCAGTACTTC,CASSLLAGGQETQYF
.,.,TRBV9,TRBJ1-4,TGTGCCAGCAGCGTAGAGGGTTCTAATGAAAAACTGTTTTTT,CASSVEGSNEKLFF
.,.,TRBV6-5,TRBJ2-1,TGTGCCAGCCTGAGAGGGCCTGGGGACAATGAGCAGTTCTTC,CASLRGPGDNEQFF
.,TRBD1,TRBV6-5,TRBJ1-5,TGTGCCAGCAGCTTAACAGGGGTCAGCAATCAGCCCCAGCATTTT,CASSLTGVSNQPQHF
.,TRBD1,TRBV7-2,TRBJ1-3,TGTGCCAGCAGCCCACAGGGGGCTGGAAACACCATATATTTT,CASSPQGAGNTIYF
.,.,TRBV28,TRBJ2-4,TGTGCCAGCAGTCTTCCGGGACTCCAAGCGAAAAACATTCAGTACTTC,CASSLPGLQAKNIQYF
.,.,TRBV6-4,TRBJ1-4,TGTGCCAGCAGTGGCCCAGGAACTGATGAAAAACTGTTTTTT,CASSGPGTDEKLFF
.,.,TRBV7-2,TRBJ2-5,TGTGCCAGCAGCTTTACTGAGGCTAGAAGTGGGACCCAGTACTTC,CASSFTEARSGTQYF
few,TRBD1,TRBV18,TRBJ1-2,TGTGCCAGCTCACCGGACAGGGACTATGGCTACACCTTC,CASSPDRDYGYTF
.,.,TRBV6-5,TRBJ1-1,TGTGCCAGCAGGTCCAGCTTGAACACTGAAGCTTTCTTT,CASRSSLNTEAFF
.,.,TRBV18,TRBJ2-1,TGTGCCAGCTCACCTTTTACCGGGAACTCCTACAATGAGCAGTTCTTC,CASSPFTGNSYNEQFF
few,.,TRBV6-5,TRBJ2-7,TGTGCCAGCAGCCCCCCCCACACTGAGCAGTACTTC,CASSPPHTEQYF
.,.,TRBV5-1,TRBJ1-1,TGCGCCAGCAGCTCTTTTCAACAGGTGGGCACTGAAGCTTTCTTT,CASSSFQQVGTEAFF
.,.,TRBV4-1,TRBJ2-7,TGCGCCAGCAGCCAAGCCGACAGAAACCCGTACGAGCAGTACTTC,CASSQADRNPYEQYF
.,.,TRBV18,TRBJ1-1,TGTGCCAGCTCACCACCGTCAGGGGAGAACACTGAAGCTTTCTTT,CASSPPSGENTEAFF